This entry lists 24 T cell receptor beta chains sequenced from one sample in a study of cytomegalovirus exposure and HLA in healthy donors. The PCR had 60 Vbeta and 13 Jbeta primers. This table comes from immunoSEQ multiplex PCR, and its TCRdb copy is limited to in-frame clones, with some not included. The sample consists of under 250,000 clones, approximately 80% of them appearing once. Sequencing input: PBMCs. The receptors here all came from a boy aged 2-9 years in good health and CMV-seronegative.

V gene TRBV5-1 combines with J gene TRBJ2-1, with TRBD1 identical over 10 bases. Germline CDR1 reads SGHRS; CDR2 reads YFSETQ. The CDR3 totals 15 residues. V gave up 2 bases and J gave up 4 bases; unmatched junction bases: 3. CDR3 DNA sequence: TGCGCCAGCAGCTTACCGGGACAGGGGTACAATGAGCAGTTCTTC. Its protein product is CASSLPGQGYNEQFF. Full variable domain (remainder filled in from reference TRBV5-1 and TRBJ2-1): KAGVTQTPRYLIKTRGQQVTLSCSPISGHRSVSWYQQTPGQGLQFLFEYFSETQRNKGNFPGRFSGRQFSNSRSEMNVSTLELGDSALYLCASSLPGQGYNEQFFGPGTRLTVL.

CDR3 DNA: TGTGCCAGCAGCCCGGACAGGGTAGATACTGGAAACACCATATATTTT. Its protein product is CASSPDRVDTGNTIYF. The J gene is TRBJ1-3, the V gene TRBV7-8; TRBD1 matches at 8 bases. Germline loops: CDR1 SGHVS, CDR2 FQNEAQ. V lost 5 bases to trimming and J lost 2 bases; unmatched junction nucleotides: 8. The CDR3 loop spans 16 amino acids.

The rearrangement joins TRBV11-2 to TRBJ2-7; no firm D call. This CDR3 is built from 14 residues. The V end lost 4 bases, the J end lost 1 base, and 11 bases lay between the germline ends. Germline assignment: CDR1 SGHAT and CDR2 FQNNGV. The CDR3 sequence is CASSSLGRSYEQYF. The CDR3 nucleotides read TGTGCCAGCAGCTCGCTAGGAAGGTCCTACGAGCAGTACTTC.

In nucleotides, the CDR3 is TGTGCCAGCAGCCGGGGGGACGTAAGGCTGTTTTTT. Amino acids: CASSRGDVRLFF. This sequence joins TRBV5-6 and TRBJ2-2, with TRBD2 matching over 7 bases. CDR3 length equals 12 residues. V shed 4 bases and J 13 bases; nucleotides not matched to a gene: 7. CDR1 is SGHDT and CDR2 is YYEEEE in the germline V gene.

The chain has TRBV7-8 and TRBJ2-7; 14 positions agree with TRBD2. The CDR3 is made up of 16 amino acids. Per germline, CDR1 SGHVS and CDR2 FQNEAQ. J lost 1 base, V lost 5 bases, and 4 bases had no gene match. CDR3 nucleotides: TGTGCCAGCAGCAAAGGACTAGCGGGAGGTTCCTACGAGCAGTACTTC. Translation gives CASSKGLAGGSYEQYF. Full variable domain (remainder filled in from reference TRBV7-8 and TRBJ2-7): GAGVSQSPRYKVAKRGQDVALRCDPISGHVSLFWYQQALGQGPEFLTYFQNEAQLDKSGLPSDRFFAERPEGSVSTLKIQRTQQEDSAVYLCASSKGLAGGSYEQYFGPGTRLTVT.

V and J are TRBV5-1 and TRBJ1-2, with D tentatively TRBD1 (6 bases). V lost 2 bases and J lost 6, with 11 bases in between. The CDR3 is 13 residues long. Germline values: CDR1 SGHRS, CDR2 YFSETQ. This chain's CDR3 is CASSLQGLDGYTF. DNA of the CDR3: TGCGCCAGCAGCTTACAGGGTTTGGATGGCTACACCTTC. The full variable domain, rest sourced from reference TRBV5-1 and TRBJ1-2, is KAGVTQTPRYLIKTRGQQVTLSCSPISGHRSVSWYQQTPGQGLQFLFEYFSETQRNKGNFPGRFSGRQFSNSRSEMNVSTLELGDSALYLCASSLQGLDGYTFGSGTRLTVV.

V gene TRBV7-6 combines with J gene TRBJ1-1; 7 bases map to TRBD1. V lost 1 base and J lost 1; bases outside the gene matches: 0. This CDR3 contains 14 residues. From germline, CDR1 is SGHVS and CDR2 FNYEAQ. The CDR3: CASSLGQGNTEAFF. The CDR3 region has the DNA TGTGCCAGCAGCTTAGGACAGGGGAACACTGAAGCTTTCTTT.

This sequence joins TRBV27 and TRBJ2-3, with unresolved D. Trimming shortened V by 0 bases and J by 4 bases, and 11 bases separated the two germline ends. Germline V gene lookup returns CDR1 MNHEY and CDR2 SMNVEV (reference sequence). CDR3 length: 15 residues. CDR3 sequence reads: CASSLSASSPDTQYF. The CDR3 DNA follows: TGTGCCAGCAGTTTATCGGCTAGTTCGCCAGATACGCAGTATTTT.

The rearrangement links TRBV5-6 to TRBJ1-2; D gene uncertain. Trimming left V 2 bases short and J 3 bases short, with 8 bases between. The CDR3 covers 13 residues. Germline V gene sequence: CDR1 SGHDT, CDR2 YYEEEE. The CDR3 DNA reads TGTGCCAGCAGCTTAATGAGGGACTATGGCTACACCTTC. It codes for CASSLMRDYGYTF.

The chain recombines TRBV2 with TRBJ2-1; D remains unclear. Trimming cost V 6 bases and J 6 bases, with 15 bases left between them. CDR3 length: 14 amino acids. Germline lookup yields CDR1 SNHLY and CDR2 FYNNEI. DNA for the CDR3: TGTGCCAGCAGCGACCTTACGGGTTCCAATGAGCAGTTCTTC. Its translation is CASSDLTGSNEQFF.

CDR3 nucleotide sequence: TGTGCCAGCAGCGACGGAGCGCACAGCGGTGAGCAGTTCTTC. Amino acids: CASSDGAHSGEQFF. J is TRBJ2-1 and V is TRBV6-1, with D possibly being TRBD2 (5 bases). Trimming removed 6 bases from V and 9 bases from J, with 18 bases in between. Per germline, CDR1 MNHNS and CDR2 SASEGT. This CDR3 region has 14 residues.

The table lists this clone with a count of one. The chain is built from TRBV9 and TRBJ1-2, with D possibly being TRBD1 (5 bases). CDR3 length equals 15 residues. CDR1 and CDR2 (germline): SGDLS, YYNGEE. Trimming shortened V by 0 bases and J by 3 bases, and 12 bases separated the two germline ends. The DNA for the CDR3 is TGTGCCAGCAGCGTAGAAGGTTGGGGGGACTATGGCTACACCTTC. It codes for CASSVEGWGDYGYTF.

This chain uses TRBV6-5 with TRBJ2-7, with 13 bases identical to TRBD2. There are 16 residues in the CDR3. Trimming took 2 bases from V and 6 from J; bases not matched to a gene: 7. Germline lookup yields CDR1 MNHEY and CDR2 SVGAGI. Written as DNA, the CDR3 is TGTGCCAGCAGTTACGGGACTAGCGGGATTATCTCCGAGCAGTACTTC. Translating it yields CASSYGTSGIISEQYF.

The V gene is TRBV5-8, the J gene TRBJ2-2; TRBD1 aligns across 11 bases. The length of the CDR3 is 15 residues. Germline V gene sequence: CDR1 SGHTS, CDR2 YDEGEE. With 4 bases clipped from V and 4 bases from J, the junction kept 3 bases outside the gene matches. The CDR3 loop is CASSRTGGITGELFF. In DNA, the CDR3 is TGTGCCAGCAGCAGGACAGGGGGCATCACCGGGGAGCTGTTTTTT.

V and J are TRBV2 and TRBJ2-5, with TRBD2 matching 13 bases. The J call is doubtful: the DNA matches TRBJ2-7 better. Germline lookup yields CDR1 SNHLY and CDR2 FYNNEI. The CDR3 is 15 residues long. The CDR3 nucleotides are TGTGCCAGCAACGAACTAGCGGGAGGGGCCTACGAGCAGTACTTC. Its protein product is CASNELAGGAYEQYF.

The genes are TRBV21-1 and TRBJ1-2; the table's D call, TRBD1, has no DNA check behind it. TRBV21-1 is recorded as a pseudogene. The CDR3 totals 16 residues. The CDR3 bases are TGTGCCAGCAGCAAAAGGGGGGACAGTTCTAACTATGGCTACACCTTC. This encodes CASSKRGDSSNYGYTF.

This clone was detected once. V gene TRBV30 combines with J gene TRBJ1-6, with D maybe TRBD1 (6 bases). CDR1 is GTSNPN and CDR2 is SVGIG in the germline V gene (reference sequence). The CDR3 has 15 amino acids. V lost 0 bases and J 7 bases, leaving 13 bases between the germline ends. CDR3 sequence reads: CAWSVGYRANSPLHF. CDR3 coding DNA: TGTGCCTGGAGTGTGGGCTACAGGGCCAATTCACCCCTCCACTTT.

This chain uses TRBV7-9 with TRBJ2-1; 8 bases map to TRBD2. Germline lookup yields CDR1 SEHNR and CDR2 FQNEAQ (reference sequence). The CDR3 has 15 amino acids. With 7 bases clipped from V and 7 bases from J, the junction kept 12 bases outside the gene matches. CDR3: CASMHPGLDSNEQFF. Here the CDR3 DNA reads TGTGCCAGCATGCATCCGGGACTAGACAGTAATGAGCAGTTCTTC.

The chain couples TRBV2 to TRBJ2-2; TRBD2 is a possible D gene (5 bases). This CDR3 has 15 residues. Germline V CDR1 and CDR2: SNHLY, FYNNEI. With 0 bases removed from V and 5 bases from J, the gap between germline ends came to 10 bases. CDR3 sequence (DNA): TGTGCCAGCAGTGAAGCGAGGGCCGCAACCGGGGAGCTGTTTTTT. Translating gives CASSEARAATGELFF.

The J gene is TRBJ2-7, the V gene TRBV27; D is unclear. From germline, CDR1 is MNHEY and CDR2 SMNVEV (reference sequence). The CDR3 runs 15 residues. Trimming removed 6 bases at V and 0 bases at J, with 15 bases between. This CDR3 is CASRPSGDFSYEQYF. CDR3 bases: TGTGCCAGCAGACCTTCAGGTGATTTCTCCTACGAGCAGTACTTC.

In nucleotides, the CDR3 is TGTGCCAGCAGCTTTTGGGCAGACCAAGAGACCCAGTACTTC. The encoded protein is CASSFWADQETQYF. The chain couples TRBV11-2 to TRBJ2-5; D gene ambiguous. Trimming left V 3 bases short and J 0 bases short, with 8 bases between. CDR3 length equals 14 residues. Germline V gene sequence: CDR1 SGHAT, CDR2 FQNNGV.

V and J are TRBV11-3 and TRBJ2-5; 16 bases line up with TRBD2. The CDR3 is 17 residues long. J lost 1 base, V lost 5 bases, and 4 bases had no gene match. The V gene's germline CDR1 is SGHNT and CDR2 YENEEA. The CDR3 nucleotides are TGTGCCAGCAGCATGGGACTAGCGGGGGGGAGCCAAGAGACCCAGTACTTC. Protein sequence: CASSMGLAGGSQETQYF.

The rearrangement joins TRBV2 to TRBJ2-3; 9 bases align to TRBD2. In germline, CDR1 is SNHLY, CDR2 FYNNEI. The CDR3 has 16 amino acids. V trimming: 4 bases; J trimming: 2 bases; junction bases outside the gene matches: 7. CDR3: CASSAASGTPTDTQYF. The CDR3 bases are TGTGCCAGCAGTGCAGCTAGCGGGACCCCCACAGATACGCAGTATTTT.

The chain is built from TRBV10-2 and TRBJ2-7; D is possibly TRBD2 (6 bases). Deletions cut 6 bases from V and 0 bases from J, with 12 bases between. The CDR3 contains 14 residues. In germline, CDR1 is WSHSY, CDR2 SAAADI. The CDR3 reads CASSARGGSYEQYF. CDR3 coding DNA: TGCGCCAGCAGCGCGCGGGGTGGCTCCTACGAGCAGTACTTC.